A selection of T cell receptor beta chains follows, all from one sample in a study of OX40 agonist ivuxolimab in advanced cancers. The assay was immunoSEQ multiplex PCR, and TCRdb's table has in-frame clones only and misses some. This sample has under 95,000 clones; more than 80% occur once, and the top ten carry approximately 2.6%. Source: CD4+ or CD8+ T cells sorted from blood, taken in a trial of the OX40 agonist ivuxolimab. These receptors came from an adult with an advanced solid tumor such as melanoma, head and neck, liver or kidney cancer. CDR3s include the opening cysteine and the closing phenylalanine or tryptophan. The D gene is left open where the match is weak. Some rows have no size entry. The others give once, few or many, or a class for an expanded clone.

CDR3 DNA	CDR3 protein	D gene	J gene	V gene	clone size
TGCGCCAGCAGCCAGCAGGACAGGGAGAATGAAAAACTGTTTTTT	CASSQQDRENEKLFF	TRBD1	TRBJ1-4	TRBV4-3	-
TGCGCCAGCAGCTTTGGGACTAGCGGGGGGGCCGATGAGCAGTTCTTC	CASSFGTSGGADEQFF	TRBD2	TRBJ2-1	TRBV5-1	once
TGCGCCAGCAGCCAAGTAGGGGGAAACATTCAGTACTTC	CASSQVGGNIQYF	-	TRBJ2-4	TRBV4-3	-
TGTGCCAGCAGGGCAACTTTGATATCACCCCTCCACTTT	CASRATLISPLHF	-	TRBJ1-6	TRBV6-5	-
TGCAGCGTTGTCGAGGGGGGGGATGGCTACACCTTC	CSVVEGGDGYTF	-	TRBJ1-2	TRBV29-1	-
TGTGCCAGCGCCCGGCGGAACACAGATACGCAGTATTTT	CASARRNTDTQYF	-	TRBJ2-3	TRBV6-1	-
TGTGCCACCAAAAAGGGGGGCGCAGGGAACACTGAAGCTTTCTTT	CATKKGGAGNTEAFF	-	TRBJ1-1	TRBV28	-
TGTGCCAGCAGCTCGGACAGTAACACTGAAGCTTTCTTT	CASSSDSNTEAFF	-	TRBJ1-1	TRBV7-9	once
TGTGCCAGCAGTGAGGAGGCGGGGGAAATCGGGGAGCTGTTTTTT	CASSEEAGEIGELFF	TRBD2	TRBJ2-2	TRBV2	once
TGCGCCAGCAGCCAAGGGCCGAATGGAAATATTCAGTACTTC	CASSQGPNGNIQYF	-	TRBJ2-4	TRBV4-1	-
TGTGCCAGCATCACCAGGGGGGCCGACTCCAATGAGCAGTTCTTC	CASITRGADSNEQFF	-	TRBJ2-1	TRBV6-4	-
TGTGCCAGCAGTGGTAGCGGGGGGAACACCGGGGAGCTGTTTTTT	CASSGSGGNTGELFF	TRBD2	TRBJ2-2	TRBV6-1	-
TGTGCCAGCAGTCCTTATCCTTCCGGGACAGGGATGGCCGGGGAGCTGTTTTTT	CASSPYPSGTGMAGELFF	TRBD1	TRBJ2-2	TRBV28	-
TGTGCCAGCTCACCTGCCGGACAGGGCGACTCACCCCTCCACTTT	CASSPAGQGDSPLHF	TRBD1	TRBJ1-6	TRBV18	-
TGTGCCAGCAGCTTAGGACTTCTAGGCCTCCAAGAGACCCAGTACTTC	CASSLGLLGLQETQYF	-	TRBJ2-5	TRBV7-2	few
TGTGCCAGCAGCATTGGACAGGGGGCTCCCAATCAGCCCCAGCATTTT	CASSIGQGAPNQPQHF	TRBD1	TRBJ1-5	TRBV7-9	-
TGTGCCAGCAGCTTTGGGGACACCATATATTTT	CASSFGDTIYF	-	TRBJ1-3	TRBV7-9	-
TGTGCCATCAGTGCACTAGCGGGGAGGGGAACAGATACGCAGTATTTT	CAISALAGRGTDTQYF	TRBD2	TRBJ2-3	TRBV10-3	-
TGTGCCAGCAGTGAGAGATCCTTGGGGAAACGTTCACCCCTCCACTTT	CASSERSLGKRSPLHF	-	TRBJ1-6	TRBV6-1	-
TGTGCCAGTAGCCCGGGTCTCCACACCGGGGAGCTGTTTTTT	CASSPGLHTGELFF	-	TRBJ2-2	TRBV19	-
TGTGCCAGCAGCGATGGGACAGGAGGCTTCACTAATGAAAAACTGTTTTTT	CASSDGTGGFTNEKLFF	TRBD1	TRBJ1-4	TRBV5-6	once
TGTGCCAGCAGTCCCAGGGGACAGGGAAGAAACACCATATATTTT	CASSPRGQGRNTIYF	TRBD1	TRBJ1-3	TRBV28	once
TGTGCCAGCAGCCGCCAAGGGGGGTCTGGAAACACCATATATTTT	CASSRQGGSGNTIYF	-	TRBJ1-3	TRBV7-2	-
TGTGCCAGCAGTTTATTTAGCCCCCGGCTCGGACCTAGTAATTCACCCCTCCACTTT	CASSLFSPRLGPSNSPLHF	-	TRBJ1-6	TRBV27	-
TGTGCCAGTAGTATAACCCCTTTAACAGGGGTTTTCGTCGGGTCCTATAATTCACCCCTCCACTTT	CASSITPLTGVFVGSYNSPLHF	TRBD1	TRBJ1-6	TRBV19	-
TGTGCCAGCAGCCCAATTCAACAGGGCAGCCTTGAAGCTTTCTTT	CASSPIQQGSLEAFF	-	TRBJ1-1	TRBV5-5	-
TGTGCCAGCAGCTTAAATGTGGGGGGCACAGATACGCAGTATTTT	CASSLNVGGTDTQYF	-	TRBJ2-3	TRBV7-2	-
TGTGCCAGCAGCCAAGAACATTCCGAAGAGACCCAGTACTTC	CASSQEHSEETQYF	-	TRBJ2-5	TRBV4-2	few
TGTGCCAGCAGTTCTCCGGGACAGGGGGCGCGCTATGGCTACACCTTC	CASSSPGQGARYGYTF	TRBD1	TRBJ1-2	TRBV28	-
TGTGCCAGCAGTTTGTATACAGGGAACACCGGGGAGCTGTTTTTT	CASSLYTGNTGELFF	-	TRBJ2-2	TRBV5-8	-
TGTGCCAGCAGAAGACTAGCGGGGCCTCAAGAGACCCAGTACTTC	CASRRLAGPQETQYF	TRBD2	TRBJ2-5	TRBV19	-
TGCGCCAGCAGCTTGGCGGGAGGTAGCGGGGGGCGGAATGAGCAGTTCTTC	CASSLAGGSGGRNEQFF	TRBD2	TRBJ2-1	TRBV5-1	-
TGTGCCAGCAGTTACCGGGGGGAGGCCGGGGAGCTGTTTTTT	CASSYRGEAGELFF	TRBD2	TRBJ2-2	TRBV6-5	few
TGTGCCAGCAGCCGGCTTCTACAGGTCTACACCTTC	CASSRLLQVYTF	-	TRBJ1-2	TRBV5-4	-
TGTGCCAGCAGCTCACAGGGGGCGTCAGCTGAAGCTTTCTTT	CASSSQGASAEAFF	TRBD1	TRBJ1-1	TRBV11-2	-
TGTGCCAGCAGAGCCTCTAGCGGGGAAAACACCGGGGAGCTGTTTTTT	CASRASSGENTGELFF	TRBD2	TRBJ2-2	TRBV2	-
TGTGCCAGCAGCTCCAGGGTTTTTGGCTATGGCTACACCTTC	CASSSRVFGYGYTF	-	TRBJ1-2	TRBV7-8	-
TGCGCCAGCAGCGGAGGGACAGGGGAAACCGGGGAGCTGTTTTTT	CASSGGTGETGELFF	TRBD1	TRBJ2-2	TRBV5-1	-
TGTGCCAGCAGCTCCGGACACGCCTTTAATTCACCCCTCCACTTT	CASSSGHAFNSPLHF	-	TRBJ1-6	TRBV7-3	-
TGTGCCAGCAGCTTGCAGGATAGGGGTCAGACTGAAGCTTTCTTT	CASSLQDRGQTEAFF	-	TRBJ1-1	TRBV5-5	-
TGTGCCAGCAGCCCGGGACACCTGAACACTGAAGCTTTCTTT	CASSPGHLNTEAFF	-	TRBJ1-1	TRBV7-2	-
TGTGCCAGCAGTCCCTTTGTTAGGCAGGGCTATCAGCCCCAGCATTTT	CASSPFVRQGYQPQHF	-	TRBJ1-5	TRBV28	-
TGTGCCAGCAGCAAAAGGACGGCGGGGGGTACCACAGATACGCAGTATTTT	CASSKRTAGGTTDTQYF	-	TRBJ2-3	TRBV21-1	-
TGCAGCGTAGCTGGATGGCAGGGAGACACAGATACGCAGTATTTT	CSVAGWQGDTDTQYF	-	TRBJ2-3	TRBV29-1	-
TGTGCCAGCAGTAGGGGGCAAGATTCACCCCTCCACTTT	CASSRGQDSPLHF	TRBD1	TRBJ1-6	TRBV6-6	-
TGCGCCAGCAGCCAAGGGGGCCGGGGAGATACGCAGTATTTT	CASSQGGRGDTQYF	-	TRBJ2-3	TRBV4-3	once
TGTGCCAGCAGTTCGGAACCGGGGGGTGGCGCCGGGGAGCTGTTTTTT	CASSSEPGGGAGELFF	TRBD2	TRBJ2-2	TRBV2	once
TGCAGCGTTGGGCTAGCAACAGATACGCAGTATTTT	CSVGLATDTQYF	-	TRBJ2-3	TRBV29-1	-
TGTGCCAGCAGTCCCAGCCCCCAGTCCCATGGCTACACCTTC	CASSPSPQSHGYTF	-	TRBJ1-2	TRBV28	-
TGTGCCAGCAGCGTAGAAGGACGCCCTTCCTCTGGAAACACCATATATTTT	CASSVEGRPSSGNTIYF	-	TRBJ1-3	TRBV9	-
TGTGCCAGCAGAGGGACTAGCGGGAGGTGGAGTGGGGAGACCCAGTACTTC	CASRGTSGRWSGETQYF	TRBD2	TRBJ2-5	TRBV2	once